These T cell receptor beta chains were read from a single sample in a study of naive and memory T cell subsets. One entry per CDR3 protein, called by TCRdb with MiXCR from the UMI-ligation and nested PCR reads. The sample includes about 80,000 distinct CDR3 sequences, about an eighth of them seen just once. The sample was central memory CD4+ T cells from blood. Receptor source: a human donor in good health. The CDR3 runs from the conserved cysteine through the conserved F or W. The order of the fields is CDR3 length, V gene, J gene, CDR3 protein.

length: 15; V: TRBV2; J: TRBJ2-7; CDR3: CASSGPDRVGAEQYF
length: 15; V: TRBV5-1; J: TRBJ1-1; CDR3: CASSLGRTSTTEAFF
length: 18; V: TRBV28; J: TRBJ2-1; CDR3: CASSSPGLAGFSYNEQFF
length: 14; V: TRBV7-2; J: TRBJ2-1; CDR3: CASTRFDGNNEQFF
length: 14; V: TRBV2; J: TRBJ2-5; CDR3: CASKGITGSETQYF
length: 15; V: TRBV27; J: TRBJ1-1; CDR3: CASSKRTDMNTEAFF
length: 13; V: TRBV29-1; J: TRBJ1-1; CDR3: CSVEDILGAEAFF
length: 13; V: TRBV3-1; J: TRBJ2-2; CDR3: CASSHLTPFELFF
length: 11; V: TRBV28; J: TRBJ1-4; CDR3: CAARGGKKLFF
length: 14; V: TRBV7-2; J: TRBJ1-3; CDR3: CASSRGSSGNTIYF
length: 17; V: TRBV9; J: TRBJ2-3; CDR3: CASSGARGQLSTDTQYF
length: 15; V: TRBV10-3; J: TRBJ2-7; CDR3: CAIKKGPGTTYEQYF
length: 14; V: TRBV28; J: TRBJ1-4; CDR3: CASSLEGETEKLFF
length: 14; V: TRBV5-1; J: TRBJ2-7; CDR3: CASSASTGVYEQYF
length: 13; V: TRBV20-1; J: TRBJ2-3; CDR3: CSARTSGRDTQYF